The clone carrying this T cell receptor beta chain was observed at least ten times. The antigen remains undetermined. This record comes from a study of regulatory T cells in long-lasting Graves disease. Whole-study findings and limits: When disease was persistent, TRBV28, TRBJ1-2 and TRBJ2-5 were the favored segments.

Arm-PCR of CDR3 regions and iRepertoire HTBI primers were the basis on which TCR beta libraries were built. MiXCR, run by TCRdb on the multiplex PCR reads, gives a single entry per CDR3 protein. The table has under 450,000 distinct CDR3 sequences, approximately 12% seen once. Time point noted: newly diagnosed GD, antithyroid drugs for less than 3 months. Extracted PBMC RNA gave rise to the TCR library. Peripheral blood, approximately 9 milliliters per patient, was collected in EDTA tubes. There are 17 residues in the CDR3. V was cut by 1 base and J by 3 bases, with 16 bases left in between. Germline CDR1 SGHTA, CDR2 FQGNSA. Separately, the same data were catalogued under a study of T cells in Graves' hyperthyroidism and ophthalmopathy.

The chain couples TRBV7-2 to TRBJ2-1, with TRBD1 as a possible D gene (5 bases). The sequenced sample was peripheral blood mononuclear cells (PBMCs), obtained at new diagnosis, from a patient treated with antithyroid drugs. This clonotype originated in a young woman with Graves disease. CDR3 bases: TGTGCCAGCAGCTTAGATACGGCCAAGGGGTTCTACAATGAGCAGTTCTTC. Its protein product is CASSLDTAKGFYNEQFF.